This T cell receptor (beta chain) was sequenced in a study of blood T cell repertoires in COVID-19. Overall study: Acute-phase and convalescent COVID-19 samples originated in the United States, Italy and Spain. The analysed material was cDNA or gDNA that came from T cells, B-cell-depleted T cells, or PBMCs.

Profiling relied on immunoSEQ multiplex PCR, and the TCRdb table lists in-frame clones only, not all of them. The data contain around 84,000 clones, around 78% of them singletons. The sequence was collected from a man aged 60 to 69 with COVID-19, enrolled during active disease. The sample was peripheral blood.

The CDR3 DNA reads as TGTGCCAGCAGCAGCCGTATGGTAGCGGGAGTGAACGAGCAGTACTTC. Translation gives CASSSRMVAGVNEQYF. This sequence joins TRBV27 and TRBJ2-7; TRBD2 aligns across 9 bases. Germline V gene sequence: CDR1 MNHEY, CDR2 SMNVEV (reference sequence). V lost 6 bases, J lost 5 bases, and 14 bases stayed unmatched. The CDR3 contains 16 residues.